These 24 T cell receptor beta chains were sequenced from one sample in a study of control samples from healthy donors and cancer patients. Sequenced by immunoSEQ multiplex PCR; TCRdb stores in-frame clones only, minus some. The sample holds some 41,000 clones, about 89% seen once. The sample was PBMCs. Receptor source: a woman aged 55-75 years with lung cancer.

This chain uses TRBV6-1 with TRBJ2-3, with TRBD1 as a possible D gene (5 bases). From germline, CDR1 is MNHNS and CDR2 SASEGT. CDR3 length: 18 amino acids. V lost 0 bases to trimming and J lost 2 bases, with 18 bases between them. As DNA, the CDR3 is TGTGCCAGCAGTGAAGCGATGGGTCAGGGTCTCAACACAGATACGCAGTATTTT. Translated: CASSEAMGQGLNTDTQYF.

The rearrangement links TRBV30 to TRBJ2-1; TRBD2 agrees at 8 bases. The CDR3 is 17 amino acids. The V gene's germline CDR1 is GTSNPN and CDR2 SVGIG (reference sequence). With V trimmed by 6 bases and J by 2 bases, 15 bases remained unmatched. Here the CDR3 reads CACRPKGSGSPYNEQFF. The CDR3 DNA reads as TGTGCCTGCCGGCCGAAGGGAAGCGGGAGCCCCTACAATGAGCAGTTCTTC.

The chain recombines TRBV11-2 with TRBJ2-2; perhaps TRBD2 as D (6 bases). The CDR3 has 15 residues. Per germline, CDR1 SGHAT and CDR2 FQNNGV. V was cut by 5 bases and J by 3 bases, with 13 bases left in between. CDR3: CASSVSGHYTGELFF. Written as DNA, the CDR3 is TGTGCCAGCAGCGTCAGCGGGCATTACACCGGGGAGCTGTTTTTT.

The chain carries TRBV10-3 and TRBJ2-7; 9 bases fit TRBD1. In germline, CDR1 is ENHRY, CDR2 SYGVKD. The CDR3 consists of 14 residues. V was clipped by 10 bases and J by 0 bases; unmatched bases: 7. The CDR3 is CATEGQGRSYEQYF. As DNA, the CDR3 is TGTGCCACGGAAGGACAGGGGCGCTCCTACGAGCAGTACTTC.

The chain joins TRBV11-2 to TRBJ2-1; TRBD2 might be the D (5 bases). Germline CDR1 is SGHAT and CDR2 is FQNNGV. The CDR3 sequence is 14 residues long. The V and J ends lost 5 bases and 3 bases respectively, with 11 bases between them. The CDR3 loop is CASSRIGSYNEQFF. For the CDR3, the DNA is TGTGCCAGCAGCCGGATTGGGAGCTACAATGAGCAGTTCTTC.

This clone was picked up a small number of times. This chain links TRBV19 with TRBJ1-5; D is undetermined. Looked up from germline, CDR1 is LNHDA and CDR2 is SQIVND (reference sequence). This CDR3 region has 12 residues. V lost 7 bases to trimming and J lost 9 bases, with 13 bases between them. The CDR3 bases are TGTGCCAGTACCGACCGCCTTGGGCCCCAGCATTTT. Translated, it gives CASTDRLGPQHF.

CDR3 sequence: CASGFNQPQHF. The CDR3 nucleotides read TGTGCCAGCGGGTTCAATCAGCCCCAGCATTTT. The chain combines TRBV28 with TRBJ1-5; the D is unclear. V lost 8 bases to trimming and J lost 3 bases, with 5 bases between them. The CDR3 is 11 amino acids. In germline, CDR1 is MDHEN, CDR2 SYDVKM.

V is TRBV4-3 and J is TRBJ2-7, with D possibly being TRBD2 (6 bases). CDR1 and CDR2 (germline): LGHNA, YSLEER. V lost 1 base and J lost 2, with 9 bases in between. This CDR3 has 14 residues. The CDR3 is CASSQGLGPYEQYF. For the CDR3, the DNA is TGCGCCAGCAGCCAAGGACTAGGCCCCTACGAGCAGTACTTC.

The chain combines TRBV7-2 with TRBJ2-7; D not certain. The V and J ends lost 0 bases and 1 base respectively, with 7 bases between them. CDR3 length: 14 residues. Per the germline V gene, CDR1 is SGHTA and CDR2 is FQGNSA. CDR3 in DNA: TGTGCCAGCAGCTTAGCGGGCCTTTCCTACGAGCAGTACTTC. This gives the protein CASSLAGLSYEQYF.

CDR3 coding DNA: TGTGCCAGCAGCGTAGCCCTCGGGGTGTACAATGAGCAGTTCTTC. Amino acid sequence: CASSVALGVYNEQFF. The chain recombines TRBV9 with TRBJ2-1; maybe TRBD2 (5 bases). Trimming removed 0 bases at V and 4 bases at J, with 11 bases between. Per the germline V gene, CDR1 is SGDLS and CDR2 is YYNGEE. This CDR3 has 15 amino acids. The complete variable domain, with remaining parts taken from reference TRBV9 and TRBJ2-1, reads DSGVTQTPKHLITATGQRVTLRCSPRSGDLSVYWYQQSLDQGLQFLIQYYNGEERAKGNILERFSAQQFPDLHSELNLSSLELGDSALYFCASSVALGVYNEQFFGPGTRLTVL.

The CDR3 region is CASSETWASVGTDTQYF. CDR3 DNA: TGTGCCAGCAGTGAAACGTGGGCTAGCGTGGGCACAGATACGCAGTATTTT. The rearrangement uses TRBV2 and TRBJ2-3; weak D call: TRBD2 (6 bases). V was shortened by 2 bases and J by 1 base, with 16 bases between the two germline ends. The CDR3 length is 17 residues. Germline V CDR1 and CDR2: SNHLY, FYNNEI.

V usage is TRBV15 and J usage is TRBJ1-6; D is uncertain. V was shortened by 0 bases and J by 8 bases, with 2 bases between the two germline ends. This CDR3 has 12 amino acids. The germline V gene has CDR1 LNHNV and CDR2 YYDKDF (reference sequence). CDR3: CATSREYSPLHF. CDR3 coding DNA: TGTGCCACCAGCAGAGAGTATTCACCCCTCCACTTT.

The J gene is TRBJ2-2, the V gene TRBV6-6, with D perhaps being TRBD1 or TRBD2 (7 bases each). This CDR3 contains 15 residues. The germline V gene has CDR1 MNHNY and CDR2 SVGAGI (reference sequence). V lost 10 bases to trimming and J lost 6 bases, with 21 bases between them. The CDR3: CATLRGGGPSGELFF. CDR3 in DNA: TGTGCCACCCTCAGGGGGGGAGGGCCTTCCGGGGAGCTGTTTTTT.

The chain is built from TRBV30 and TRBJ2-1; TRBD2 might be the D (6 bases). The germline V gene encodes CDR1 GTSNPN and CDR2 SVGIG (reference sequence). The CDR3 runs 15 residues. V shed 2 bases and J shed 4 bases, with 15 bases lying between them. CDR3 sequence (DNA): TGTGCCTGGAGTATCCTAGGGGAGGCGTACAATGAGCAGTTCTTC. It codes for CAWSILGEAYNEQFF.

The chain is built from TRBV5-4 and TRBJ2-3; D uncertain. Trimming left V 4 bases short and J 0 bases short, with 18 bases between. The CDR3 is made up of 17 amino acids. Germline loops: CDR1 SGHNT, CDR2 YYREEE (reference sequence). The CDR3 DNA is TGTGCCAGCAGCCAGGAACCAGCACGGCCTAGCACAGATACGCAGTATTTT. Translated: CASSQEPARPSTDTQYF. The variable domain in full, with the rest retrieved from reference TRBV5-4 and TRBJ2-3, is ETGVTQSPTHLIKTRGQQVTLRCSSQSGHNTVSWYQQALGQGPQFIFQYYREEENGRGNFPPRFSGLQFPNYSSELNVNALELDDSALYLCASSQEPARPSTDTQYFGPGTRLTVL.

The V gene is TRBV2, the J gene TRBJ1-2; D not certain. CDR1 is SNHLY and CDR2 is FYNNEI in the germline V gene. The V gene lost 7 bases and the J gene lost 4 bases, with 13 bases spanning the gap. The CDR3 has 13 amino acids. In nucleotides, the CDR3 is TGTGCCAGCATGAGCAGTGGCTCCTATGGCTACACCTTC. Residues: CASMSSGSYGYTF. Together with reference TRBV2 and TRBJ1-2, the CDR3 gives the full variable domain: EPEVTQTPSHQVTQMGQEVILRCVPISNHLYFYWYRQILGQKVEFLVSFYNNEISEKSEIFDDQFSVERPDGSNFTLKIRSTKLEDSAMYFCASMSSGSYGYTFGSGTRLTVV.

The V call is TRBV27, the J call TRBJ2-7; a weak D match, TRBD1 (6 bases). The CDR3 spans 13 residues. Germline CDR1 is MNHEY and CDR2 is SMNVEV (reference sequence). The V end lost 6 bases, the J end lost 6 bases, and 15 bases lay between the germline ends. CDR3 nucleotide sequence: TGTGCCAGCAGCCTAGGTCAGGGGTTCGAGCAGTACTTC. This sequence encodes CASSLGQGFEQYF.

The chain carries TRBV7-2 and TRBJ2-7; D possibly corresponds to TRBD2 (5 bases). The V and J ends lost 0 bases and 2 bases respectively, with 5 bases between them. CDR3 length: 13 residues. Germline V gives CDR1 SGHTA, CDR2 FQGNSA. The CDR3 protein is CASSLAGTYEQYF. CDR3 nucleotide sequence: TGTGCCAGCAGCTTAGCCGGGACCTACGAGCAGTACTTC.

DNA of the CDR3: TGTGCCAGCAGCGAGGGACAGGGGAACACTGAAGCTTTCTTT. Protein: CASSEGQGNTEAFF. V gene TRBV9 combines with J gene TRBJ1-1; 9 bases match TRBD1. Germline trimming cut 3 bases from V and 1 base from J; bases unmatched to any gene: 1. Germline V gene lookup returns CDR1 SGDLS and CDR2 YYNGEE. The CDR3 contains 14 residues.

The chain employs TRBV2 and TRBJ2-7, with 9 bases identical to TRBD1. Germline CDR1 and CDR2: SNHLY and FYNNEI. This CDR3 region has 15 residues. The V segment lost 4 bases and the J segment 1 base; nucleotides outside the gene matches: 5. CDR3 DNA sequence: TGTGCCAGCAGTGGGCGGGACAGGGCTTCCTACGAGCAGTACTTC. Amino acid sequence: CASSGRDRASYEQYF.

The CDR3 reads CASSQGEQYF. As DNA, the CDR3 is TGTGCCAGCTCCCAGGGGGAGCAGTACTTC. The chain joins TRBV18 to TRBJ2-7, with TRBD1 as a possible D gene (6 bases). Per germline, CDR1 KGHSH and CDR2 LQKENI. Trimming left V 6 bases short and J 7 bases short, with 7 bases between. This CDR3 region has 10 residues.

This rearrangement joins TRBV20-1 to TRBJ2-1; D not certain. Germline-derived CDR1 and CDR2 are DFQATT and SNEGSKA (reference sequence). This CDR3 region has 11 residues. V shed 5 bases and J shed 1 base, with 3 bases lying between them. This CDR3 reads CSASSYNEQFF. DNA of the CDR3: TGCAGTGCTTCATCCTACAATGAGCAGTTCTTC.

This sequence joins TRBV7-3 and TRBJ2-1; 9 bases fit TRBD2. The CDR3 is made up of 15 amino acids. Trimming cost V 4 bases and J 8 bases; bases outside gene matches: 9. Germline lookup yields CDR1 SGHTA and CDR2 FQGTGA. The CDR3 spells CASSSLAGGPDEQFF. The CDR3 DNA reads as TGTGCCAGCAGCTCCCTTGCGGGAGGGCCTGATGAGCAGTTCTTC.

The gene calls are TRBV5-1 and TRBJ2-1; possible D gene TRBD2, 6 bases. V was pared by 4 bases and J by 5 bases, with 10 bases between. Per germline, CDR1 SGHRS and CDR2 YFSETQ. The CDR3 is made up of 13 amino acids. CDR3 DNA sequence: TGCGCCAGCAGCACGGGACTTGACAATGAGCAGTTCTTC. Amino acids: CASSTGLDNEQFF.